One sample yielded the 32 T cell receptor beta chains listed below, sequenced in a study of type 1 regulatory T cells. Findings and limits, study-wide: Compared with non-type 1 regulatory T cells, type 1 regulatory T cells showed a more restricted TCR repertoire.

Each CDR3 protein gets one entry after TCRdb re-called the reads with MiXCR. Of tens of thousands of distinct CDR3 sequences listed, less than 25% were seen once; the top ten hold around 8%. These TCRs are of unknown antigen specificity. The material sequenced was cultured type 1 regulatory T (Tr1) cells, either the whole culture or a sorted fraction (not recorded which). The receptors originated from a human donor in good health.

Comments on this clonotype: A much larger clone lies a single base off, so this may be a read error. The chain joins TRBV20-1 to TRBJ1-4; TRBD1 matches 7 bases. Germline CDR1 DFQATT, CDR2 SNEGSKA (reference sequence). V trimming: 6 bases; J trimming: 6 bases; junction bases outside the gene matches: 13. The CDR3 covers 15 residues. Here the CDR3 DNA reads TGCAGTGCCAGACCCTCAGGGGGTGCTTATGAAAAACTGTTTTTT. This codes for CSARPSGGAYEKLFF.

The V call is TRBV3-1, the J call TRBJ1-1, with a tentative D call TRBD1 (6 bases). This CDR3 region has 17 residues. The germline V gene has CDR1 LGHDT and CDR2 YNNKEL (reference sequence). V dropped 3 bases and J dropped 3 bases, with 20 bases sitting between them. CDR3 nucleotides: TGTGCCAGCAGCCACCTATCTACAGGGATAGGGGACACTGAAGCTTTCTTT. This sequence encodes CASSHLSTGIGDTEAFF.

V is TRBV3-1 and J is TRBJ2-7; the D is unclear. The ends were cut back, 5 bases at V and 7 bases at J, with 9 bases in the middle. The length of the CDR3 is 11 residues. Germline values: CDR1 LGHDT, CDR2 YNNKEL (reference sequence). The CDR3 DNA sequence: TGTGCCAGCAGCTTTCGACTTGAGCAGTACTTC. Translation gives CASSFRLEQYF.

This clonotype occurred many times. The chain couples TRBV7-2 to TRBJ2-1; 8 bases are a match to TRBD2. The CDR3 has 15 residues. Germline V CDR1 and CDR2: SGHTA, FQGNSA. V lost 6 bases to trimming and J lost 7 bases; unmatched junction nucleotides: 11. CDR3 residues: CASSRASGSSNEQFF. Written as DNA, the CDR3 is TGTGCCAGCAGTAGGGCCAGCGGGAGTAGTAATGAGCAGTTCTTC.

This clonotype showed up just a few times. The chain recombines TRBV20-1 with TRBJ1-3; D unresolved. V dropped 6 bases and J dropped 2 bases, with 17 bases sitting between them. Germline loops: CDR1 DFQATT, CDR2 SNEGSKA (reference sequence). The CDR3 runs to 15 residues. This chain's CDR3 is CSATSGGGTGNTIYF. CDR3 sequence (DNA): TGCAGTGCCACCTCGGGAGGCGGAACTGGAAACACCATATATTTT.

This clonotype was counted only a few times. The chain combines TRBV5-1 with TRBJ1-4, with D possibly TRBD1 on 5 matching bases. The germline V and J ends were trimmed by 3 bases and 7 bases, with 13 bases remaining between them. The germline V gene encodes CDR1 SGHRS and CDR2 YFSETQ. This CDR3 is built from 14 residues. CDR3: CASSSGAGGEKLFF. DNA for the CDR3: TGCGCCAGCAGCTCCGGGGCCGGGGGTGAAAAACTGTTTTTT.

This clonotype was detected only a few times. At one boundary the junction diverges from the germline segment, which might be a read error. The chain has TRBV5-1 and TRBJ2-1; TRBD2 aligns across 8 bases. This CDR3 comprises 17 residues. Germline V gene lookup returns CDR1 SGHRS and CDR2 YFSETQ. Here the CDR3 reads CAGSPPGVAGIYNEQFF. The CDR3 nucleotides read TGCGCCGGCAGCCCACCAGGCGTAGCGGGGATCTACAATGAGCAGTTCTTC.

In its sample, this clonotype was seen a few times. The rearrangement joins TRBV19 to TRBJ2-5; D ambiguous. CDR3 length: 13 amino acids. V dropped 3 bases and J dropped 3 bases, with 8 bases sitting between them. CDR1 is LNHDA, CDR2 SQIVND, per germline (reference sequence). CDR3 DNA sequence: TGTGCCAGTAGTATTTTTCACGAAGAGACCCAGTACTTC. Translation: CASSIFHEETQYF.

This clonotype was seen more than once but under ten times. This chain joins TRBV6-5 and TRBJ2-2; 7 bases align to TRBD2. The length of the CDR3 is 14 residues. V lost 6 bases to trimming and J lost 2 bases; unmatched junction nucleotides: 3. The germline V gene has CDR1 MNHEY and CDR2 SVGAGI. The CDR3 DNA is TGTGCCAGCAGGCTAGCGGCAAACACCGGGGAGCTGTTTTTT. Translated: CASRLAANTGELFF.

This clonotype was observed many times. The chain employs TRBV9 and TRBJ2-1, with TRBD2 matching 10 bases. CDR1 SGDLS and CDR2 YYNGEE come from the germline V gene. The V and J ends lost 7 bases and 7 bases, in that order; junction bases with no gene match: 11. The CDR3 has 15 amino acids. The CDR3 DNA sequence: TGTGCCAGCGGGGGACTAGCGAAAGGAAGAAATGAGCAGTTCTTC. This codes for CASGGLAKGRNEQFF.

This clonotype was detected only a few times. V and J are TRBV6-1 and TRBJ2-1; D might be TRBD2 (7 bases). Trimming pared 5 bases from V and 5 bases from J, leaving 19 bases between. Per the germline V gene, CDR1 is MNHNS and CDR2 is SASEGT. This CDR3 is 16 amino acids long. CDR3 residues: CASSPGHTGGHNEQFF. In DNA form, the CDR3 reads TGTGCCAGCAGTCCCGGACACACCGGGGGGCACAATGAGCAGTTCTTC.

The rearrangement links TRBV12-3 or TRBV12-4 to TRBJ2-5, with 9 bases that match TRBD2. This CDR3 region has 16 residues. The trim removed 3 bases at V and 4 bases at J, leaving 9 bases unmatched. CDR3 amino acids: CASSFAGTSIAETQYF. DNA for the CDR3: TGTGCCAGCAGTTTTGCCGGGACTAGCATCGCAGAGACCCAGTACTTC.

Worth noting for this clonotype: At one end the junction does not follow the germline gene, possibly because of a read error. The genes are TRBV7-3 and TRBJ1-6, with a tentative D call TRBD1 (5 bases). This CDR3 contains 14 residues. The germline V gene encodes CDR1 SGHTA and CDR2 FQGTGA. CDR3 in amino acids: CANSLTAPNSPLHF. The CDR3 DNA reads TGTGCCAACAGCTTGACAGCTCCTAATTCACCCCTCCACTTT.

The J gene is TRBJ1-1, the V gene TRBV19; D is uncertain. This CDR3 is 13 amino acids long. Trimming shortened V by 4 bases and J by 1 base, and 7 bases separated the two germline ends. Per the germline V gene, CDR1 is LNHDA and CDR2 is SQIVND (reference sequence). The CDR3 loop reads CASSTPQNTEAFF. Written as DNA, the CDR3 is TGTGCCAGTAGTACCCCCCAGAACACTGAAGCTTTCTTT.

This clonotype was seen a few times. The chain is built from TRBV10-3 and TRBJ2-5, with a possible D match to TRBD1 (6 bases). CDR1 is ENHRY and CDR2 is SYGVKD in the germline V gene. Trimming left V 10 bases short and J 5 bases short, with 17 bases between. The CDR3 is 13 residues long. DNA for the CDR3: TGTGCCACCAAGGAAACAGGGTTTGAGACCCAGTACTTC. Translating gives CATKETGFETQYF.

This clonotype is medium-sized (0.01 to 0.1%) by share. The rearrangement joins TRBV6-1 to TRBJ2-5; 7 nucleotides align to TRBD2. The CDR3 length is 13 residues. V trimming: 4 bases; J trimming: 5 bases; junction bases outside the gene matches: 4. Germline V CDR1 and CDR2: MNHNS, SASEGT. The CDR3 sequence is CASSVAGLETQYF. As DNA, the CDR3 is TGTGCCAGCAGTGTAGCGGGTTTGGAGACCCAGTACTTC.

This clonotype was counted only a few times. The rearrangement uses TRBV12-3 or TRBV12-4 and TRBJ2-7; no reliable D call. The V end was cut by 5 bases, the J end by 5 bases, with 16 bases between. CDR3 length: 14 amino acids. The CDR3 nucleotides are TGTGCCAGCAGTCCCGGGCGGCAGTCGGACGAGCAGTACTTC. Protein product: CASSPGRQSDEQYF.

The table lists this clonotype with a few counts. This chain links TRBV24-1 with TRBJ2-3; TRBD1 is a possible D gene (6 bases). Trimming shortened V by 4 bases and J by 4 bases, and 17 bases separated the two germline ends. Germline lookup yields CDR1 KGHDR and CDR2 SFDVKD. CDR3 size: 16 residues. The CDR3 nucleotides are TGTGCCACCAGTGAGCCCGGGACACTAGAGGCAGATACGCAGTATTTT. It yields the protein CATSEPGTLEADTQYF.

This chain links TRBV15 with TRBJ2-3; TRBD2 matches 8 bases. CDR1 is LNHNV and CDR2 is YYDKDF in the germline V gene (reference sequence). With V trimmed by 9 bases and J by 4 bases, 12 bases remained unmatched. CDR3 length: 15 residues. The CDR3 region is CATAGAPSEADTQYF. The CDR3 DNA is TGTGCCACAGCGGGGGCTCCGAGCGAAGCAGATACGCAGTATTTT.

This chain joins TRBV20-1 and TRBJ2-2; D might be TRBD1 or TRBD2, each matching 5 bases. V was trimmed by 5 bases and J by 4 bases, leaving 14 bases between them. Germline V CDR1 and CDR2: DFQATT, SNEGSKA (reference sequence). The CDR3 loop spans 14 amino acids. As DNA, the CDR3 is TGCAGTGCTGAGGGGTTATGGGCCACCGGGGAGCTGTTTTTT. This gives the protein CSAEGLWATGELFF.

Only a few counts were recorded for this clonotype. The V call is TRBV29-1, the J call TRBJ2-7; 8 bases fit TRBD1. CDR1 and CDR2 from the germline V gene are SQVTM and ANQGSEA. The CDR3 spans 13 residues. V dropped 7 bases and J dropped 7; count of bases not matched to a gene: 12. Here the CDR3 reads CSAEDRAKGEQYF. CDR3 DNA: TGCAGCGCCGAGGACAGGGCTAAAGGGGAGCAGTACTTC.

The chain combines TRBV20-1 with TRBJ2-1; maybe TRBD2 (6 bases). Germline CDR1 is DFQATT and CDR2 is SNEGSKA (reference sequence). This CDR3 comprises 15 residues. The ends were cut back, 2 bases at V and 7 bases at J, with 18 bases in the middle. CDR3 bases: TGCAGTGCTAGAAGGGCCCGGGACTTGGAAAATGAGCAGTTCTTC. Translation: CSARRARDLENEQFF.

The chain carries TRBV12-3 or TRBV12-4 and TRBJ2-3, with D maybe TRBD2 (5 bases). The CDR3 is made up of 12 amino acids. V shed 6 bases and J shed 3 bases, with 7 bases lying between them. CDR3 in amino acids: CASSRGTDTQYF. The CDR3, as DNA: TGTGCCAGCAGCCGCGGGACAGATACGCAGTATTTT.

The CDR3 reads CASSLYQGSIWVTEAFF. The CDR3 DNA follows: TGCGCCAGCAGCTTGTATCAGGGTTCGATTTGGGTCACTGAAGCTTTCTTT. The rearrangement joins TRBV5-1 to TRBJ1-1; TRBD1 might be the D (5 bases). The CDR3 loop spans 17 amino acids. Trimming stripped 1 base from V and 4 bases from J, with 20 bases between. Germline loops: CDR1 SGHRS, CDR2 YFSETQ.

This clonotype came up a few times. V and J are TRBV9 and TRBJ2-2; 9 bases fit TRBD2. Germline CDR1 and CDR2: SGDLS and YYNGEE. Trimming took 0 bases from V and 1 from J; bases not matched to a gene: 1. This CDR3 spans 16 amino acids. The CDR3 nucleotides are TGTGCCAGCAGCGTAGCGACTAGCGGGAACACCGGGGAGCTGTTTTTT. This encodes CASSVATSGNTGELFF. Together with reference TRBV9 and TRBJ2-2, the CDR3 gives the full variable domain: DSGVTQTPKHLITATGQRVTLRCSPRSGDLSVYWYQQSLDQGLQFLIQYYNGEERAKGNILERFSAQQFPDLHSELNLSSLELGDSALYFCASSVATSGNTGELFFGEGSRLTVL.

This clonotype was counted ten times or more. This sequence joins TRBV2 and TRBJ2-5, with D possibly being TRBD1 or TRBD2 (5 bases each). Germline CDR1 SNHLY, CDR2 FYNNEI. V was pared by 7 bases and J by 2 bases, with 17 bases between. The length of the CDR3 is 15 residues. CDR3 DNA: TGTGCCAGCACCCGGGACGGAGGTCGGCAAGAGACCCAGTACTTC. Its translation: CASTRDGGRQETQYF.

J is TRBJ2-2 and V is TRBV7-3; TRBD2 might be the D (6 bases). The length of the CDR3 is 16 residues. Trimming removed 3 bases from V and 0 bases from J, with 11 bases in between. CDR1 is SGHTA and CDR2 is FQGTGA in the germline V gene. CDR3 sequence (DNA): TGTGCCAGCAGCTTGAGTCCTAGCGCGAACACCGGGGAGCTGTTTTTT. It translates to CASSLSPSANTGELFF.

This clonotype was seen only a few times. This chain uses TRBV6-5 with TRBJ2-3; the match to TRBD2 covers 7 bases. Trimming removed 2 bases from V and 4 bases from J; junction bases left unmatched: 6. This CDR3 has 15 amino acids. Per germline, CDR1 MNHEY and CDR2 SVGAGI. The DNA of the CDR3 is TGTGCCAGCAGTTACCAAGCGGGGACCCCAGATACGCAGTATTTT. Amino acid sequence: CASSYQAGTPDTQYF.

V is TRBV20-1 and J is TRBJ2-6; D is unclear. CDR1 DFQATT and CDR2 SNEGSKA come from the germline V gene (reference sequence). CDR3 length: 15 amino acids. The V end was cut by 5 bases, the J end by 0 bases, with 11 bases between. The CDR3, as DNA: TGCAGTGCTCCAGATGCCCGCTCTGGGGCCAACGTCCTGACTTTC. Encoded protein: CSAPDARSGANVLTF.

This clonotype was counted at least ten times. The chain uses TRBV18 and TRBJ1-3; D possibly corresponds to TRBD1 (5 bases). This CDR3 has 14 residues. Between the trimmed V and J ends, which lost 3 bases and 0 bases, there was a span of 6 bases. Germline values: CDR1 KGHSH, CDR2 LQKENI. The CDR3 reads CASSPGTSGNTIYF. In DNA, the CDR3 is TGTGCCAGCTCACCTGGGACCTCTGGAAACACCATATATTTT.

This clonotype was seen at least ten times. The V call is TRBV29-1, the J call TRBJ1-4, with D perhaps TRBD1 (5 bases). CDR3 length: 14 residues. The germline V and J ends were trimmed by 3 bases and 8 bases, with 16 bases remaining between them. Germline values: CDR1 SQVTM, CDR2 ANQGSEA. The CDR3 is CSVDPRGFGEKLFF. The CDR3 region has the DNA TGCAGCGTTGATCCTAGGGGTTTCGGCGAAAAACTGTTTTTT. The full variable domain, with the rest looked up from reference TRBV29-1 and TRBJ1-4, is SAVISQKPSRDICQRGTSLTIQCQVDSQVTMMFWYRQQPGQSLTLIATANQGSEATYESGFVIDKFPISRPNLTFSTLTVSNMSPEDSSIYLCSVDPRGFGEKLFFGSGTQLSVL.

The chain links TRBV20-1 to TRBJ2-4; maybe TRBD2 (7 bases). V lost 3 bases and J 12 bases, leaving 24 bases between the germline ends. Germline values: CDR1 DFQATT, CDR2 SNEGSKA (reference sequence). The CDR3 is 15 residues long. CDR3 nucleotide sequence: TGCAGTGCTAGCCCCCCACGGGGGGCTCAAGAGGGTCAGTACTTC. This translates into CSASPPRGAQEGQYF.